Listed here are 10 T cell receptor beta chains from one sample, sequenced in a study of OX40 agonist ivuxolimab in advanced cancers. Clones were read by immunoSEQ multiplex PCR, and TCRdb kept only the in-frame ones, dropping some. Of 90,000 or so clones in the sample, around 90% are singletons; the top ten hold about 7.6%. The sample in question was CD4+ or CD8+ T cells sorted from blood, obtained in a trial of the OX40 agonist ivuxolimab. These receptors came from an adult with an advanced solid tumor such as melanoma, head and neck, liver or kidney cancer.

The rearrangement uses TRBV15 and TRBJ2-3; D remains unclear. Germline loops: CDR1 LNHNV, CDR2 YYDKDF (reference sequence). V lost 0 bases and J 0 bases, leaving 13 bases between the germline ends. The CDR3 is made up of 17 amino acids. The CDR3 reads CATSRDTRVVSTDTQYF. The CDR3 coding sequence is TGTGCCACCAGCAGAGATACCCGGGTAGTTAGCACAGATACGCAGTATTTT.

DNA of the CDR3: TGTGCCAGCAGTGGCGACAATAGCAATCAGCCCCAGCATTTT. The encoded protein is CASSGDNSNQPQHF. V is TRBV6-1 and J is TRBJ1-5; D not resolved. The germline gives CDR1 MNHNS, CDR2 SASEGT. The CDR3 runs to 14 residues. The V end was cut by 4 bases, the J end by 0 bases, with 7 bases between.

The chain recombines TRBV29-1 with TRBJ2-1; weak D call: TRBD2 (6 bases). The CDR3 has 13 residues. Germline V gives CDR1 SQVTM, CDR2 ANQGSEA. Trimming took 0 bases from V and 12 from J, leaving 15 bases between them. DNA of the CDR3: TGCAGCGTTGAAGAGGGTTGGGGTAGCGGGCAGTTCTTC. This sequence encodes CSVEEGWGSGQFF.

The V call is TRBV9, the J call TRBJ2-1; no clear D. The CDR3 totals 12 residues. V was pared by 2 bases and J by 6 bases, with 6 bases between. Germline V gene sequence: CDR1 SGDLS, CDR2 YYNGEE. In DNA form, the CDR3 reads TGTGCCAGCAGCGTCTCATTCAATGAGCAGTTCTTC. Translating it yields CASSVSFNEQFF.

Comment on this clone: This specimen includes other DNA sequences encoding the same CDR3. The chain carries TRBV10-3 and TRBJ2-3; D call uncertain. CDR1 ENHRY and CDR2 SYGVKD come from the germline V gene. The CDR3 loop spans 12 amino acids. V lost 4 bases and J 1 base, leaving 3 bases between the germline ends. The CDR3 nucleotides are TGTGCCATCAGTGTGGGCACAGATACGCAGTATTTT. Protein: CAISVGTDTQYF.

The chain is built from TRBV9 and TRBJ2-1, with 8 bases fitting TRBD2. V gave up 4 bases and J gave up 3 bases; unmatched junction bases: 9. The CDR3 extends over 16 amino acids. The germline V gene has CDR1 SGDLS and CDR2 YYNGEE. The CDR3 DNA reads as TGTGCCAGCAGCCCCAAGACTAGCGATTTCTACAATGAGCAGTTCTTC. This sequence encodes CASSPKTSDFYNEQFF.

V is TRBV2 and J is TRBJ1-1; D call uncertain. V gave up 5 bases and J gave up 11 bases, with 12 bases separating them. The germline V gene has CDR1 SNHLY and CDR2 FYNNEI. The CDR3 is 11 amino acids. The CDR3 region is CASSNGESAFF. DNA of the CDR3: TGTGCCAGCAGTAATGGGGAAAGCGCTTTCTTT.

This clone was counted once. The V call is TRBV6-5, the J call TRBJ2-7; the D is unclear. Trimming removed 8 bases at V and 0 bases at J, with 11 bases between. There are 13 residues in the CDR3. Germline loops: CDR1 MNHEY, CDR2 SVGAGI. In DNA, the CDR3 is TGTGCCAGCCGGAGCTATGCCTCCTACGAGCAGTACGTC. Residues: CASRSYASYEQYV.

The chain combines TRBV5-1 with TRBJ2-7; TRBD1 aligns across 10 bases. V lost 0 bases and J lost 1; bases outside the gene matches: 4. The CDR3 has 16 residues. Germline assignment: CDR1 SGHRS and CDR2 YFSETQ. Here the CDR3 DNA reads TGCGCCAGCAGCTTGGGTAGGACAGGGGGATCCTACGAGCAGTACTTC. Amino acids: CASSLGRTGGSYEQYF.

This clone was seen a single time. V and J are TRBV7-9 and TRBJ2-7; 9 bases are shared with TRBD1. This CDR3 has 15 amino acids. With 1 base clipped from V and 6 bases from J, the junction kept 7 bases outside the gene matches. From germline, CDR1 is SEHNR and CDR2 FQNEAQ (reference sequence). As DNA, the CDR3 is TGTGCCAGCAGCTTAGGAGCGGGACAGGGACGCGAGCAGTACTTC. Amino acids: CASSLGAGQGREQYF.